Many counts were recorded for the clone carrying this T cell receptor beta chain. Its antigen is as yet unknown. One entry per CDR3 protein results from TCRdb running MiXCR on the 5' RACE reads. In the table there are roughly 48,000 distinct CDR3 sequences, 10% to 15% of which are singletons. These data belong to a study of neurological immune-mediated disorders. Overall study results and limits: None of the CDR3 amino acid sequences in expanded clones turned up in more than one subject, which points to private repertoires in all groups.

This CDR3 comprises 13 residues. The germline V gene has CDR1 DFQATT and CDR2 SNEGSKA (reference sequence). Stated time point: longitudinal time-point 2. Sequenced sample: PBMCs. The rearrangement uses TRBV20-1 and TRBJ1-2, with D perhaps matching TRBD1 (5 bases). This TCR derives from a male donor with HTLV-1-associated myelopathy (HAM/TSP). CDR3 in DNA: TGCAGCCCTAAAAAGGGGCTGGGGGGGGGCTACACCTTC. Translation: CSPKKGLGGGYTF.